This T cell receptor (beta chain) was recovered during a study of T cell responses to AZD1222 COVID-19 vaccine. Study summary: Second-dose schedules of about 4 or about 12 weeks were combined. Study-wide points: Compared with day 0, the breadth and depth of the Spike-specific TCR repertoire rose significantly after two doses of AZD1222. Close to half of spike-specific TCRs reportedly recognize unmutated variant regions. Dominant CD4 TCR responses targeted spike regions 160-218 and 743-854.

There are 14 residues in the CDR3. Between the trimmed V and J ends, which lost 2 bases and 6 bases, there was a span of 14 bases. In germline, CDR1 is KGHSH, CDR2 LQKENI. Concerning this clone itself: Its antigen is not known.

Some clones are missing from TCRdb's copy, which holds only in-frame ones; the method was immunoSEQ multiplex PCR. The sample includes 90,000 to 150,000 clones, about 90% seen only once; the top ten take around 8%. The sequencing used peripheral blood, collected on day 0 of AZD1222 vaccination. V usage is TRBV18 and J usage is TRBJ2-7; D might be TRBD2 (6 bases). This TCR was sampled from an adult in good health. The CDR3 sequence is CASSPGGLDGEQYF. The CDR3 DNA is TGTGCCAGCTCACCAGGAGGGTTGGATGGCGAGCAGTACTTC.